These 15 T cell receptor delta chains were all obtained from the same sample, sequenced in a study of Vδ1+ human thymocytes. Sequences come from RNA converted to cDNA by reverse transcription. Multiplex PCR used pooled V-gene forward primers and a constant-region reverse primer to amplify CDR3s. TCRdb re-called the multiplex PCR reads using CATT. The sample has some 25,000 delta-chain clones; 6% to 8% are singletons. Study-wide findings and caveats: In the thymus, TRG and TRD repertoires looked highly polyclonal with Gaussian CDR3 lengths.

For these TCRs, the target antigens are not known. Material: Vdelta1+ gamma-delta thymocytes from the thymus. The subset denotes: FACS-sorted CD3+ TCRalphabeta- TCRVdelta1+ TCRVdelta2- thymocytes. Receptors originate from a girl under three years old who had congenital heart surgery.

This clone was counted between two and nine times. The chain links TRDV1 to TRDJ1; D is uncertain. Germline lookup yields CDR1 TSWWSYY and CDR2 QGS. The CDR3 sequence is 13 residues long. Trimming removed 3 bases at V and 3 bases at J, with 8 bases between. CDR3 DNA: TGTGCTCTTGGGGAGACCTGTGCCGATAAACTCATCTTT. Its protein product is CALGETCADKLIF.

This clone has just a few counts. The V and J genes are TRDV1 and TRDJ1; perhaps TRDD2 as D (6 bases). This CDR3 is 15 amino acids long. The germline gives CDR1 TSWWSYY, CDR2 QGS. Between the trimmed V and J ends, which lost 5 bases and 0 bases, there was a span of 13 bases. CDR3 DNA sequence: TGTGCTCTTGGGTGCTCTTCCTTCTACACCGATAAACTCATCTTT. Its translation: CALGCSSFYTDKLIF.

This clone turned up a few times. The chain uses TRDV1 and TRDJ1; TRDD2 is a possible D gene (6 bases). This CDR3 comprises 17 residues. Germline assignment: CDR1 TSWWSYY and CDR2 QGS. V lost 4 bases, J lost 0 bases, and 18 bases lay in between. For the CDR3, the DNA is TGTGCTCTTGGGGGGAACCTTCCCAGGACGTACACCGATAAACTCATCTTT. As protein: CALGGNLPRTYTDKLIF.

Here the J gene is TRDJ1 and the V gene is not called. This CDR3 has 19 amino acids. The CDR3 loop reads CALRDASSTYSFLTDKLIF. Written as DNA, the CDR3 is TGTGCTCTTAGGGACGCCTCCTCCACCTACTCGTTTCTCACCGATAAACTCATCTTT.

This chain links TRDV1 with TRDJ1; TRDD3 matches 8 bases. The germline gives CDR1 TSWWSYY, CDR2 QGS. This CDR3 comprises 18 residues. V shed 0 bases, J shed 2 bases, and the junction held 11 bases outside the gene matches. The CDR3 region has the DNA TGTGCTCTTGGGGAACTAATAAGGTACTGGGGGGGAACCGATAAACTCATCTTT. It is translated as CALGELIRYWGGTDKLIF.

The V and J genes are TRDV1 and TRDJ1, with unresolved D. This CDR3 spans 14 amino acids. Germline V lookup: CDR1 TSWWSYY, CDR2 QGS. V lost 4 bases, J lost 0 bases, and 9 bases lay in between. This chain's CDR3 is CALGVPLYTDKLIF. The CDR3 DNA reads as TGTGCTCTTGGGGTCCCGCTATACACCGATAAACTCATCTTT.

A few counts support this clone. V and J are TRDV1 and TRDJ1, with TRDD3 identical over 13 bases. The V and J ends lost 2 bases and 7 bases, in that order; junction bases with no gene match: 16. Germline V CDR1 and CDR2: TSWWSYY, QGS. The CDR3 is 19 amino acids. The CDR3 reads CALGEAPSYRDWGIRKLIF. Here the CDR3 DNA reads TGTGCTCTTGGGGAAGCTCCTTCCTACAGGGACTGGGGGATACGTAAACTCATCTTT.

The V call is TRDV1, the J call TRDJ1; 7 positions match TRDD2. The V segment lost 2 bases and the J segment 0 bases; nucleotides outside the gene matches: 24. This CDR3 contains 22 residues. CDR1 and CDR2 (germline): TSWWSYY, QGS. CDR3 amino acids: CALGEFRSSYPRYREYTDKLIF. CDR3 in DNA: TGTGCTCTTGGGGAATTTCGAAGTTCCTACCCTCGATACAGGGAGTACACCGATAAACTCATCTTT.

This chain links TRDV1 with TRDJ1; 9 bases line up with TRDD3. This CDR3 region has 24 residues. V lost 9 bases, J lost 0 bases, and 35 bases stayed unmatched. Germline-derived CDR1 and CDR2 are TSWWSYY and QGS. The CDR3 reads CALPSEDQPWGINPKRPYTDKLIF. The CDR3 DNA follows: TGTGCTCTGCCTTCGGAAGACCAACCTTGGGGGATAAACCCAAAACGTCCTTACACCGATAAACTCATCTTT.

The chain combines TRDV1 with TRDJ3; tentative D call: TRDD2 (5 bases). Trimming removed 5 bases at V and 0 bases at J, with 26 bases between. Germline CDR1 TSWWSYY, CDR2 QGS. The CDR3 extends over 22 amino acids. CDR3 residues: CALGSRSPRASHDSWDTRQMFF. CDR3 sequence (DNA): TGTGCTCTTGGGTCCCGGAGTCCTAGGGCATCACACGACTCCTGGGACACCCGACAGATGTTTTTC.

The chain is built from TRDV1 and TRDJ1; no clear D gene. Germline-derived CDR1 and CDR2 are TSWWSYY and QGS. The germline V and J ends were trimmed by 2 bases and 7 bases, with 20 bases remaining between them. CDR3 length: 16 amino acids. The CDR3 DNA sequence: TGTGCTCTTGGGGAATCATTCAGCCGGGCGTTGGGTAAACTCATCTTT. This sequence encodes CALGESFSRALGKLIF.

This clone was counted only a few times. The chain links TRDV1 to TRDJ1, with TRDD3 as a possible D gene (5 bases). Germline V CDR1 and CDR2: TSWWSYY, QGS. Between the trimmed V and J ends, which lost 0 bases and 8 bases, there was a span of 28 bases. The CDR3 covers 19 residues. CDR3 sequence reads: CALGELDPHISGGGYKLIF. The CDR3 coding sequence is TGTGCTCTTGGGGAACTGGATCCTCATATATCCGGCGGGGGTTACAAACTCATCTTT.

The rearrangement joins TRDV1 to TRDJ1; D is undetermined. The V and J ends lost 1 base and 8 bases respectively, with 26 bases between them. CDR1 is TSWWSYY, CDR2 QGS, per germline. This CDR3 is 18 amino acids long. The CDR3 sequence: CALGERGDRTQPLKKLIF. CDR3 in DNA: TGTGCTCTTGGGGAACGAGGAGATCGCACACAGCCCCTGAAAAAACTCATCTTT.

The rearrangement uses TRDV1 and TRDJ1, with D perhaps matching TRDD3 (6 bases). Per germline, CDR1 TSWWSYY and CDR2 QGS. The CDR3 length is 23 residues. Trimming removed 0 bases at V and 2 bases at J, with 34 bases between. CDR3 loop: CALGELTKGGWGSRKGGTDKLIF. The CDR3 nucleotides are TGTGCTCTTGGGGAACTCACCAAGGGAGGCTGGGGCTCTCGGAAAGGGGGGACCGATAAACTCATCTTT.

This clone has just a few counts. At one of its ends the junction is not consistent with the germline gene, which may arise from a read error. The chain carries TRDV1 and TRDJ1, with a weak D call TRDD3 (5 bases). This CDR3 spans 18 amino acids. The germline gives CDR1 TSWWSYY, CDR2 QGS. CDR3 bases: TGTGCTCTTGGGGAACTAAAGGCTACGTTCGGGGACACCGAAAAACTCATCTTT. As protein: CALGELKATFGDTEKLIF.